Presented here are 27 T cell receptor beta chains from one specimen sequenced in a study of CD8+ T cells in alopecia areata (dated by TCRdb to 2017 to 2018). Libraries came from the immunoSEQ multiplex PCR assay. For TCR sequencing, RNA was extracted from every sample and reverse transcribed into cDNA to serve as template. TCRdb provides this immuneACCESS table in a form limited to in-frame rearrangements. Some clones are lacking; in checked studies, under half of them reflect an unresolved V gene, and why the rest are absent is not known. For this sample the table gives approximately 82,000 clones, of which just over 50% were detected only once. Approximately 5.3% of the sample comes from the top ten. Source material: NKG2D-high CD8+ T cells sorted from blood. The sample's cell subset or site label is to be understood as: sorted CD8+ NKG2D-high blood T cells. Every receptor here comes from a human donor with alopecia areata.

This chain uses TRBV29-1 with TRBJ1-1; D ambiguous. CDR1 and CDR2 (germline): SQVTM, ANQGSEA. The length of the CDR3 is 15 residues. V gave up 0 bases and J gave up 4 bases, with 15 bases separating them. CDR3 bases: TGCAGCGTTGAAGAGGTATCGGAGGCAGCCACTGAAGCTTTCTTT. Translation: CSVEEVSEAATEAFF.

This chain uses TRBV7-9 with TRBJ1-6; no firm D call. Looked up from germline, CDR1 is SEHNR and CDR2 is FQNEAQ (reference sequence). V was trimmed by 6 bases and J by 10 bases, leaving 13 bases between them. The CDR3 runs 13 residues. CDR3 coding DNA: TGTGCCAGCAGTCATCCCTCTGGGTCACCCCTCCACTTT. Its translation is CASSHPSGSPLHF.

The rearrangement links TRBV4-1 to TRBJ2-5; 12 nucleotides line up with TRBD1. The CDR3 spans 15 residues. Germline trimming cut 6 bases from V and 3 bases from J; bases unmatched to any gene: 5. Germline CDR1 and CDR2: MGHRA and YSYEKL. CDR3 amino acids: CASRPGQGAEETQYF. The CDR3 nucleotides read TGCGCCAGCAGACCGGGACAGGGGGCGGAAGAGACCCAGTACTTC.

In nucleotides, the CDR3 is TGTGCCAGCAGTTTTGTGGACGCAGAGACCCAGTACTTC. This codes for CASSFVDAETQYF. The chain is built from TRBV27 and TRBJ2-5; no clear D. Germline assignment: CDR1 MNHEY and CDR2 SMNVEV (reference sequence). Trimming removed 3 bases at V and 4 bases at J, with 9 bases between. The CDR3 consists of 13 residues.

The chain combines TRBV30 with TRBJ1-6; D not resolved. V shed 0 bases and J shed 7 bases, with 7 bases lying between them. The CDR3 loop spans 13 amino acids. Per germline, CDR1 GTSNPN and CDR2 SVGIG (reference sequence). The CDR3 coding sequence is TGTGCCTGGAGTGTCGGCGGAAATTCACCCCTCCACTTT. It specifies CAWSVGGNSPLHF.

This clone was observed a few times. This chain uses TRBV13 with TRBJ1-2; TRBD1 is a possible D gene (6 bases). V gave up 0 bases and J gave up 6 bases, with 8 bases separating them. Germline CDR1 PRHDT, CDR2 FYEKMQ (reference sequence). The CDR3 runs 13 residues. CDR3 in DNA: TGTGCCAGCAGCTTAGGTGGGGGCGATGGCTACACCTTC. Encoded protein: CASSLGGGDGYTF.

The chain joins TRBV5-1 to TRBJ2-1; no firm D call. The germline V gene encodes CDR1 SGHRS and CDR2 YFSETQ. Trimming left V 1 base short and J 5 bases short, with 25 bases between. The CDR3 runs 19 residues. CDR3 nucleotide sequence: TGCGCCAGCAGCTTGATGTGGATTGGAGCGTGGCAGTTAGACAATGAGCAGTTCTTC. Translated: CASSLMWIGAWQLDNEQFF.

The chain uses TRBV7-8 and TRBJ2-3, with D unresolved. Germline assignment: CDR1 SGHVS and CDR2 FQNEAQ. This CDR3 has 18 residues. Trimming removed 4 bases from V and 0 bases from J, with 20 bases in between. DNA of the CDR3: TGTGCCAGCAGCTCCCCACGGGCGGTGGGATCTAGCACAGATACGCAGTATTTT. The encoded protein is CASSSPRAVGSSTDTQYF.

The V gene is TRBV23-1, the J gene TRBJ2-1; D gene unclear. TRBV23-1 is treated as an ORF (open reading frame) with a function not yet certain. This CDR3 has 15 residues. V lost 4 bases to trimming and J lost 3 bases, with 13 bases between them. CDR3 sequence (DNA): TGCGCCAGCAGTCCCACAGCCAAATTCTACAATGAGCAGTTCTTC. This translates into CASSPTAKFYNEQFF.

This chain links TRBV29-1 with TRBJ2-2, with D possibly TRBD2 on 6 matching bases. The CDR3 has 15 residues. Trimming left V 3 bases short and J 0 bases short, with 11 bases between. The germline V gene has CDR1 SQVTM and CDR2 ANQGSEA. The CDR3 nucleotides read TGCAGCGTTGAGTCCGCGGGGACGAACACCGGGGAGCTGTTTTTT. Translated: CSVESAGTNTGELFF.

The chain has TRBV4-1 and TRBJ1-1; TRBD1 aligns across 7 bases. Germline V CDR1 and CDR2: MGHRA, YSYEKL. CDR3 length: 15 residues. With 2 bases clipped from V and 3 bases from J, the junction kept 6 bases outside the gene matches. The CDR3 protein is CASSQYGTDYTEAFF. DNA of the CDR3: TGCGCCAGCAGCCAATACGGGACAGACTACACTGAAGCTTTCTTT.

This chain uses TRBV28 with TRBJ2-7, with 8 nucleotides matching TRBD2. Losses at the gene ends were 4 bases for V and 6 bases for J; bases not matched to a gene: 11. Germline V CDR1 and CDR2: MDHEN, SYDVKM. The CDR3 consists of 15 residues. CDR3 region: CASSWRETSDIEQYF. The CDR3 DNA sequence: TGTGCCAGCAGTTGGAGGGAGACTAGCGATATCGAGCAGTACTTC.

The chain has TRBV6-5 and TRBJ2-1; D not resolved. Germline values: CDR1 MNHEY, CDR2 SVGAGI. This CDR3 spans 12 amino acids. Trimming pared 2 bases from V and 7 bases from J, leaving 6 bases between. This chain's CDR3 is CASSYGLNEQFF. The CDR3 DNA is TGTGCCAGCAGTTACGGTTTAAATGAGCAGTTCTTC.

The chain uses TRBV6-5 and TRBJ2-3, with D unresolved. Germline lookup yields CDR1 MNHEY and CDR2 SVGAGI. CDR3 length: 12 residues. V was shortened by 7 bases and J by 2 bases, with 7 bases between the two germline ends. CDR3 DNA sequence: TGTGCCAGCACCAGCCCCACAGATACGCAGTATTTT. Amino acids: CASTSPTDTQYF.

The table lists this clone with a few counts. V and J are TRBV2 and TRBJ1-2; possible D gene TRBD1, 5 bases. The CDR3 contains 15 residues. Trimming removed 6 bases from V and 3 bases from J, with 17 bases in between. The germline V gene has CDR1 SNHLY and CDR2 FYNNEI. The CDR3, as DNA: TGTGCCAGCAGCCCCAGCCGGGACTTACACTATGGCTACACCTTC. As protein: CASSPSRDLHYGYTF.

The chain recombines TRBV11-2 with TRBJ1-1; the D is unclear. CDR3 length: 14 residues. Germline V gene sequence: CDR1 SGHAT, CDR2 FQNNGV. V was trimmed by 7 bases and J by 0 bases, leaving 12 bases between them. CDR3 amino acids: CASNLRAVNTEAFF. The CDR3 nucleotides are TGTGCCAGCAATCTTAGGGCAGTGAACACTGAAGCTTTCTTT.

The CDR3 reads CAWSDGLHFYF. In nucleotides, the CDR3 is TGTGCCTGGAGTGACGGGTTACACTTCTACTTC. The V call is TRBV30, the J call TRBJ2-7; no definite D call. CDR1 is GTSNPN and CDR2 is SVGIG in the germline V gene (reference sequence). Trimming pared 1 base from V and 13 bases from J, leaving 14 bases between. The CDR3 has 11 amino acids. Variable domain in full (rest from reference TRBV30 and TRBJ2-7): SQTIHQWPATLVQPVGSPLSLECTVEGTSNPNLYWYRQAAGRGLQLLFYSVGIGQISSEVPQNLSASRPQDRQFILSSKKLLLSDSGFYLCAWSDGLHFYFGPGTRLTVT.

The chain couples TRBV9 to TRBJ2-7; 10 bases fit TRBD1. CDR3 length: 15 amino acids. In germline, CDR1 is SGDLS, CDR2 YYNGEE. J lost 0 bases, V lost 4 bases, and 4 bases had no gene match. The CDR3 DNA reads TGTGCCAGCAGCCCCGGGACAGGGGCCTCCTACGAGCAGTACTTC. This encodes CASSPGTGASYEQYF.

This sequence joins TRBV7-9 and TRBJ2-4; 8 bases line up with TRBD2. The CDR3 sequence is 16 residues long. Germline CDR1 SEHNR, CDR2 FQNEAQ (reference sequence). J lost 1 base, V lost 5 bases, and 7 bases had no gene match. The DNA of the CDR3 is TGTGCCAGCAGCATTCGGGGGGGCCTTGCCAAAAACATTCAGTACTTC. Translating it yields CASSIRGGLAKNIQYF.

The V and J genes are TRBV5-6 and TRBJ2-1; D not resolved. The CDR3 is 12 amino acids. Trimming stripped 0 bases from V and 3 bases from J, with 1 base between. CDR1 SGHDT and CDR2 YYEEEE come from the germline V gene. The CDR3 here is CASSLDYNEQFF. CDR3 nucleotides: TGTGCCAGCAGCTTGGACTACAATGAGCAGTTCTTC.

The table lists this clone with a few counts. The chain links TRBV29-1 to TRBJ2-5; D not certain. Trimming stripped 4 bases from V and 1 base from J, with 7 bases between. Germline V gene lookup returns CDR1 SQVTM and CDR2 ANQGSEA. The CDR3 is made up of 12 amino acids. The CDR3, as DNA: TGCAGCGTTGGTTATACCCAAGAGACCCAGTACTTC. Its translation is CSVGYTQETQYF.

This clone was seen a few times. CDR3 DNA: TGCGCCAGCAGCCACCGACAGGGCCCCTACAATGAGCAGTTCTTC. This gives the protein CASSHRQGPYNEQFF. The chain links TRBV4-3 to TRBJ2-1, with 7 bases lining up with TRBD1. The germline CDR1 and CDR2 sequences are LGHNA and YSLEER. The CDR3 extends over 15 amino acids. V lost 3 bases, J lost 2 bases, and 4 bases stayed unmatched.

V gene TRBV28 combines with J gene TRBJ2-5; TRBD2 is a possible D gene (5 bases). The V and J ends lost 2 bases and 3 bases respectively, with 7 bases between them. This CDR3 spans 13 amino acids. From germline, CDR1 is MDHEN and CDR2 SYDVKM. This CDR3 reads CASSLSGEETQYF. In nucleotides, the CDR3 is TGTGCCAGCAGTTTAAGCGGAGAAGAGACCCAGTACTTC. Using reference TRBV28 and TRBJ2-5 for the parts outside the CDR3, the full variable domain is DVKVTQSSRYLVKRTGEKVFLECVQDMDHENMFWYRQDPGLGLRLIYFSYDVKMKEKGDIPEGYSVSREKKERFSLILESASTNQTSMYLCASSLSGEETQYFGPGTRLLVL.

This chain connects TRBV5-1 to TRBJ2-1; D remains unclear. The CDR3 is 11 amino acids. V was pared by 0 bases and J by 8 bases, with 3 bases between. Germline values: CDR1 SGHRS, CDR2 YFSETQ. The CDR3 nucleotides are TGCGCCAGCAGCTTGGCCGATGAGCAGTTCTTC. Amino acids: CASSLADEQFF.

V is TRBV4-3 and J is TRBJ1-5; perhaps TRBD1 as D (5 bases). Germline V gives CDR1 LGHNA, CDR2 YSLEER. V lost 4 bases and J 0 bases, leaving 7 bases between the germline ends. The CDR3 loop spans 14 amino acids. For the CDR3, the DNA is TGCGCCAGCAGCCGACAGCTTAGCAATCAGCCCCAGCATTTT. This translates into CASSRQLSNQPQHF.

V gene TRBV5-4 combines with J gene TRBJ1-4; D not resolved. CDR1 and CDR2 from the germline V gene are SGHNT and YYREEE (reference sequence). V dropped 0 bases and J dropped 5 bases, with 11 bases sitting between them. There are 15 residues in the CDR3. The CDR3 is CASSLGAAPNEKLFF. In DNA form, the CDR3 reads TGTGCCAGCAGCTTGGGGGCAGCGCCAAATGAAAAACTGTTTTTT.

The rearrangement uses TRBV7-9 and TRBJ1-5; the D is unclear. The V gene's germline CDR1 is SEHNR and CDR2 FQNEAQ (reference sequence). The CDR3 has 12 amino acids. V lost 3 bases to trimming and J lost 0 bases, with 0 bases between them. CDR3 DNA: TGTGCCAGCAGCTTTAGCAATCAGCCCCAGCATTTT. This encodes CASSFSNQPQHF.